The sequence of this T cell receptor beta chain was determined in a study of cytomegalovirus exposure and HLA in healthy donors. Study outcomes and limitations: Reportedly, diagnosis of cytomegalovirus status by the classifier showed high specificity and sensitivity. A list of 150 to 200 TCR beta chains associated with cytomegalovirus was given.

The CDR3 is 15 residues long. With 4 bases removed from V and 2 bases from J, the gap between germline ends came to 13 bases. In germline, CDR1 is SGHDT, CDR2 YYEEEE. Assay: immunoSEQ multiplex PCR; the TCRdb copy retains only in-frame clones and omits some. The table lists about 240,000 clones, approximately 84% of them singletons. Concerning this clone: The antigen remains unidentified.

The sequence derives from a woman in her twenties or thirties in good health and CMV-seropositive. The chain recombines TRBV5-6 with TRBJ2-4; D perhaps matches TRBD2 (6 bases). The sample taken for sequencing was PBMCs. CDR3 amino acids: CASSQPAGSKNIQYF. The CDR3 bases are TGTGCCAGCAGCCAACCCGCGGGGTCCAAAAACATTCAGTACTTC.